The 15 T cell receptor beta chains below were found in one sample sequenced in a study of response to subunit inactivated influenza vaccine. A single record per CDR3 protein comes from TCRdb applying MiXCR to the RT-PCR reads. The table has about 180,000 distinct CDR3 sequences, nearly 9.5% seen once; the top ten hold approximately 11%. Sample: non-naive T cells sorted from PBMCs, taken on the day of vaccination. The receptor source for this set is a man aged 45-65 years who received an inactivated influenza vaccine.

This clonotype showed up many times. The chain has TRBV20-1 and TRBJ2-3; 8 bases map to TRBD2. Germline V gives CDR1 DFQATT, CDR2 SNEGSKA (reference sequence). CDR3 size: 16 residues. This chain's CDR3 is CSPTGLAGGSTDTQYF. In DNA form, the CDR3 reads TGCAGCCCTACAGGGCTAGCGGGTGGGAGCACAGATACGCAGTATTTT.

This clonotype came up a few times. The V call is TRBV11-2, the J call TRBJ2-1; 10 positions agree with TRBD2. The germline gives CDR1 SGHAT, CDR2 FQNNGV. V shed 5 bases and J 9 bases; nucleotides not matched to a gene: 7. CDR3 length equals 14 residues. CDR3 residues: CASSGAGGPSEQFF. In DNA form, the CDR3 reads TGTGCCAGCAGCGGAGCGGGGGGGCCGAGTGAGCAGTTCTTC.

In its sample, this clonotype was seen a few times. The genes are TRBV18 and TRBJ2-1; 7 bases map to TRBD2. After removal of 8 bases from V and 5 bases from J, the junction contained 9 bases not matched to a gene. The CDR3 sequence is 14 residues long. Germline V gene sequence: CDR1 KGHSH, CDR2 LQKENI. CDR3 sequence reads: CASQAGLADNEQFF. The CDR3 DNA follows: TGTGCCAGCCAAGCCGGGCTAGCGGACAATGAGCAGTTCTTC.

The chain joins TRBV6-1 to TRBJ2-5, with TRBD2 as a possible D gene (6 bases). Germline assignment: CDR1 MNHNS and CDR2 SASEGT. Trimming cost V 5 bases and J 4 bases, with 17 bases left between them. The CDR3 contains 15 residues. DNA for the CDR3: TGTGCCAGCAGTCAACTACCGGGAGTAAGAGAGACCCAGTACTTC. It encodes CASSQLPGVRETQYF.

The chain's CDR3 is CASSQEIAKGRELFF. DNA of the CDR3: TGCGCCAGCAGCCAAGAAATAGCTAAAGGACGGGAGCTGTTTTTT. This rearrangement joins TRBV4-3 to TRBJ2-2, with D uncertain. Germline lookup yields CDR1 LGHNA and CDR2 YSLEER. The V and J ends lost 0 bases and 9 bases respectively, with 14 bases between them. CDR3 length: 15 amino acids.

In this sample, this clonotype turned up a few times. CDR3 amino acids: CASSTTRNTEAFF. The CDR3 coding sequence is TGTGCCAGTAGTACAACAAGGAACACTGAAGCTTTCTTT. The gene calls are TRBV19 and TRBJ1-1, with D unresolved. V lost 4 bases to trimming and J lost 1 base, with 7 bases between them. This CDR3 has 13 residues. The germline V gene has CDR1 LNHDA and CDR2 SQIVND (reference sequence). Looking up the rest from reference TRBV19 and TRBJ1-1 gives the full variable domain: DGGITQSPKYLFRKEGQNVTLSCEQNLNHDAMYWYRQDPGQGLRLIYYSQIVNDFQKGDIAEGYSVSREKKESFPLTVTSAQKNPTAFYLCASSTTRNTEAFFGQGTRLTVV.

This clonotype was detected only a few times. CDR3 DNA sequence: TGTGCCAGCACCGCGTCCTGGAGACTAGCCTTTGATACGCAGTATTTT. Translation gives CASTASWRLAFDTQYF. The rearrangement joins TRBV27 to TRBJ2-3, with 7 bases that match TRBD2. The CDR3 length is 16 residues. The V segment lost 7 bases and the J segment 6 bases; nucleotides outside the gene matches: 16. Germline CDR1 is MNHEY and CDR2 is SMNVEV (reference sequence).

This clonotype was observed a handful of times. The rearrangement links TRBV6-2 or TRBV6-3 to TRBJ1-2, with TRBD1 matching 7 bases. Germline CDR1 reads MNHEY; CDR2 reads SVGEGT. The length of the CDR3 is 14 residues. Trimming took 8 bases from V and 4 from J; bases not matched to a gene: 10. The CDR3 sequence is CASCAMGQTYGYTF. The CDR3 DNA follows: TGTGCCAGCTGTGCGATGGGACAGACCTATGGCTACACCTTC.

V and J are TRBV7-9 and TRBJ1-1; D is ambiguous. Germline V gene data show CDR1 as SEHNR and CDR2 as FQNEAQ (reference sequence). The V and J ends lost 4 bases and 9 bases respectively, with 12 bases between them. The CDR3 length is 12 residues. The CDR3 nucleotides are TGTGCCAGCAGCTCGGACTTTTTTCAAGCTTTCTTT. Its protein is CASSSDFFQAFF. The whole variable domain, filled in from reference TRBV7-9 and TRBJ1-1, reads DTGVSQNPRHKITKRGQNVTFRCDPISEHNRLYWYRQTLGQGPEFLTYFQNEAQLEKSRLLSDRFSAERPKGSFSTLEIQRTEQGDSAMYLCASSSDFFQAFFGQGTRLTVV.

This clonotype was counted at least ten times. The chain recombines TRBV12-3 or TRBV12-4 with TRBJ2-7, with 9 nucleotides matching TRBD1. The J segment lost 6 bases and the V segment lost 5 bases, leaving 8 bases of the junction unmatched. This CDR3 has 14 residues. The DNA of the CDR3 is TGTGCCAGCAGTCCCGGGACAGGGCCAAGCGAGCAGTACTTC. It is translated as CASSPGTGPSEQYF.

This clonotype was detected a few times. The chain couples TRBV20-1 to TRBJ1-4; possibly TRBD1 for D (5 bases). Trimming stripped 0 bases from V and 0 bases from J, with 11 bases between. The CDR3 length is 16 residues. Germline CDR1 DFQATT, CDR2 SNEGSKA (reference sequence). The chain's CDR3 is CSARDRVTPTNEKLFF. The CDR3 DNA sequence: TGCAGTGCTAGAGACAGGGTTACTCCAACTAATGAAAAACTGTTTTTT.

This chain connects TRBV7-2 to TRBJ2-7; D gene ambiguous. V was cut by 1 base and J by 1 base, with 8 bases left in between. Germline-derived CDR1 and CDR2 are SGHTA and FQGNSA. The length of the CDR3 is 14 residues. The CDR3 DNA follows: TGTGCCAGCAGCTTAGACGCGGCATCCTACGAGCAGTACTTC. It translates to CASSLDAASYEQYF.

This CDR3 is CASSVYGAGNTGELFF. The CDR3 DNA reads as TGTGCCAGCAGTGTTTATGGAGCAGGGAACACCGGGGAGCTGTTTTTT. The V gene is TRBV28, the J gene TRBJ2-2; D gene unclear. Germline CDR1 MDHEN, CDR2 SYDVKM. Trimming left V 5 bases short and J 1 base short, with 14 bases between. The CDR3 runs to 16 residues.

There are a few counts of this clonotype. The chain combines TRBV7-2 with TRBJ2-5, with a weak D call TRBD1 (6 bases). Trimming took 5 bases from V and 4 from J, leaving 20 bases between them. The CDR3 is 16 amino acids. Germline loops: CDR1 SGHTA, CDR2 FQGNSA. The chain's CDR3 is CASSKARDNRAETQYF. The DNA of the CDR3 is TGTGCCAGCAGCAAGGCCCGGGACAATCGGGCAGAGACCCAGTACTTC.

This clonotype was counted between two and nine times. This chain joins TRBV5-6 and TRBJ2-1; tentatively, D is TRBD2 (5 bases). The V end was cut by 5 bases, the J end by 14 bases, with 20 bases between. The V gene's germline CDR1 is SGHDT and CDR2 YYEEEE. The CDR3 extends over 13 amino acids. The CDR3 loop is CASSLEAFYNEFF. The CDR3 nucleotides read TGTGCCAGCAGTCTGGAGGCATTTTACAATGAGTTCTTC. The variable domain in full, with the rest retrieved from reference TRBV5-6 and TRBJ2-1, is DAGVTQSPTHLIKTRGQQVTLRCSPKSGHDTVSWYQQALGQGPQFIFQYYEEEERQRGNFPDRFSGHQFPNYSSELNVNALLLGDSALYLCASSLEAFYNEFFGPGTRLTVL.